This TCR beta chain is drawn from a study of response to subunit inactivated influenza vaccine. This clonotype has more than one count but fewer than ten. MiXCR, run by TCRdb on the RT-PCR reads, gives a single entry per CDR3 protein. In the table there are about 650,000 distinct CDR3 sequences, around 15% of which are singletons. The germline V gene encodes CDR1 SGHRS and CDR2 YFSETQ. The CDR3 has 16 amino acids. V dropped 3 bases and J dropped 8; count of bases not matched to a gene: 12. V is TRBV5-1 and J is TRBJ1-4, with 8 bases lining up with TRBD1. This TCR was sampled from a man aged 50 or older who received an inactivated influenza vaccine. The sequencing here drew on PBMCs from blood, taken about 14 days before vaccination. The DNA of the CDR3 is TGCGCCAGCAGCTCCGGACAGGGTGGAAACGGGGAAAAACTGTTTTTT. This sequence encodes CASSSGQGGNGEKLFF. The whole variable domain, filled in from reference TRBV5-1 and TRBJ1-4, reads KAGVTQTPRYLIKTRGQQVTLSCSPISGHRSVSWYQQTPGQGLQFLFEYFSETQRNKGNFPGRFSGRQFSNSRSEMNVSTLELGDSALYLCASSSGQGGNGEKLFFGSGTQLSVL.